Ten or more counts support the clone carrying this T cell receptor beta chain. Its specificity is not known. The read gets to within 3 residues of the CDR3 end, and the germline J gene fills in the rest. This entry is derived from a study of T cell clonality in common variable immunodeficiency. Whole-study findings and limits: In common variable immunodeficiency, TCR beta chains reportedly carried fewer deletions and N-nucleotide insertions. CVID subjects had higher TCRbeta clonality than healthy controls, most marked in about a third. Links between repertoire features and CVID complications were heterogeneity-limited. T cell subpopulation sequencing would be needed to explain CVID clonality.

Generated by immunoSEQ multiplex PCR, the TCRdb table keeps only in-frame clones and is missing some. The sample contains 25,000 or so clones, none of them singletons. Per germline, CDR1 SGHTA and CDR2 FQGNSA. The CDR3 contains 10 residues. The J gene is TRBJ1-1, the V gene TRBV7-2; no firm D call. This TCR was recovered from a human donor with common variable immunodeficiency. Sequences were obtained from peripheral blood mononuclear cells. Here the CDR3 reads CASSQLEAFF. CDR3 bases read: TGTGCCAGCAGCCAGTTAGAA.